The T cell receptor (beta chain) described here comes from a study of cytomegalovirus exposure and HLA in healthy donors. General observations from the study: An analysis that was carried out later associated some 17,000 TCR beta sequences with HLA alleles at 0.05 false discovery rate. Overall, roughly 160 TCR beta chains were annotated as cytomegalovirus-associated.

PCR was performed using 60 Vbeta and 13 Jbeta primers. Produced via immunoSEQ multiplex PCR; TCRdb's table is partial and in-frame only. Here the sample spans 60,000 to 75,000 clones, 85% to 90% being singletons. CDR3 size: 13 residues. CDR1 is KGHSH, CDR2 LQKENI, per germline. V shed 1 base and J shed 4 bases, with 8 bases lying between them. Regarding donors, all were healthy bone marrow donors. About this clone itself: Its antigen remains unknown.

The sequencing input was PBMCs. The TCR was taken from a woman between 25 and 40 years old in good health and CMV-seropositive. V gene TRBV18 combines with J gene TRBJ2-7, with a tentative D call TRBD1 (6 bases). CDR3 in DNA: TGTGCCAGCTCACCACAGGGGGAGTACGAGCAGTACTTC. Translated: CASSPQGEYEQYF.